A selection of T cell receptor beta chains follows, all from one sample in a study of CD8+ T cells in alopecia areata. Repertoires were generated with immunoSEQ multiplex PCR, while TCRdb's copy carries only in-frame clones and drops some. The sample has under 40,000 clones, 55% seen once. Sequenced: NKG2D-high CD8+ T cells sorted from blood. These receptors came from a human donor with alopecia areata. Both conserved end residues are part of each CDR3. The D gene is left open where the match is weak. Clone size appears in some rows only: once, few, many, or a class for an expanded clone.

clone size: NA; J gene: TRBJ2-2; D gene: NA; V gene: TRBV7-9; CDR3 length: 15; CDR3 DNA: TGTGCCAGCAGCTTACAGGGCCGGAACACCGGGGAGCTGTTTTTT; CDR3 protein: CASSLQGRNTGELFF
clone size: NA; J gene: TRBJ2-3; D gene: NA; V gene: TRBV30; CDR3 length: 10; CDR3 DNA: TGTGCCTCTAATGGGGATACGCAGTATTTT; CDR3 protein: CASNGDTQYF
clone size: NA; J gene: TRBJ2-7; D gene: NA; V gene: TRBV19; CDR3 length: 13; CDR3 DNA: TGTGCCAGTGGTGGCAGGTCCGCCTACGAGCAGTACTTC; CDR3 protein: CASGGRSAYEQYF
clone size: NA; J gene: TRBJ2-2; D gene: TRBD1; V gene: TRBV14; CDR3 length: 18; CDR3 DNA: TGTGCCAGCAGTCTTACGGAGACAGGGGGCCCACTGGCCGGGGAGCTGTTTTTT; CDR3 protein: CASSLTETGGPLAGELFF
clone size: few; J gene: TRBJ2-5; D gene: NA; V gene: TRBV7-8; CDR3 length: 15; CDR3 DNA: TGTGCCAGCGTACTGGGGATTTCAGGCCAAGAGACCCAGTACTTC; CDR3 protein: CASVLGISGQETQYF
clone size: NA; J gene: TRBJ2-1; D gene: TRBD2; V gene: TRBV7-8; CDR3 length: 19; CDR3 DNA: TGTGCCAGCAGCTTAATATTCCCGCGGGAGGGCCTGTCCTACAATGAGCAGTTCTTC; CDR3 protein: CASSLIFPREGLSYNEQFF
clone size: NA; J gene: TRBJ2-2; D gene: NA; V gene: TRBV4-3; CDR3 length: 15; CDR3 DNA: TGCGCCAGCAGCCTCTCCACAGCCCGCACCGGGGAGCTGTTTTTT; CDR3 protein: CASSLSTARTGELFF
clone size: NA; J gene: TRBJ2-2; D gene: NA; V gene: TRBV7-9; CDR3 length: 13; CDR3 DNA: TGTGCCAGCAGCCCACCCGGGCCCGGGGAGCTGTTTTTT; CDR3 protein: CASSPPGPGELFF
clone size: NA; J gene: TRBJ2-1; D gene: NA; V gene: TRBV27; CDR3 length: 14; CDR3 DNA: TGTGCCAGCAGTTGGCACCTCCGGGTCAATGAGCAGTTCTTC; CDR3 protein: CASSWHLRVNEQFF
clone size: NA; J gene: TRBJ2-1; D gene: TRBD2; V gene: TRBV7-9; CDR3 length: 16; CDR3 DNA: TGTGCCAGCAGCCCGCAGGGAGCGGGAGTATGGAATGAGCAGTTCTTC; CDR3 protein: CASSPQGAGVWNEQFF
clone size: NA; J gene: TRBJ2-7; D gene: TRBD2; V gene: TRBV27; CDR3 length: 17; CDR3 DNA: TGTGCCAGCAGTGAGCCTACCGGGACTAGCGGACTTTACGAGCAGTACTTC; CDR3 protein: CASSEPTGTSGLYEQYF
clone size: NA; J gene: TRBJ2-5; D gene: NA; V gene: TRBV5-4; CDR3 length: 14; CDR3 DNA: TGTGCCAGCAACGTACAGGGAGGAGGGGAGACCCAGTACTTC; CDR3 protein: CASNVQGGGETQYF
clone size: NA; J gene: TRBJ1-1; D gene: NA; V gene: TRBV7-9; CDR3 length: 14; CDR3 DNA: TGTGCCAGCAGGGATAGGGGGATGAACACTGAAGCTTTCTTT; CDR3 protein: CASRDRGMNTEAFF
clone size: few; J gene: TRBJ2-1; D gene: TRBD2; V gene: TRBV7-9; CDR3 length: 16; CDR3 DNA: TGTGCCAGCAGCTTAGGCGGTTTTCGGGAGGCCTATGAGCAGTTCTTC; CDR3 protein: CASSLGGFREAYEQFF
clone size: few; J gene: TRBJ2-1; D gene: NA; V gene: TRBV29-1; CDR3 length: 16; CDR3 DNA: TGCAGCGTTGAAGATTTGTCTGTCGACGTCTACAATGAGCAGTTCTTC; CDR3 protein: CSVEDLSVDVYNEQFF
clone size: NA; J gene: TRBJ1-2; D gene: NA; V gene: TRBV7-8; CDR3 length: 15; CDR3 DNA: TGTGCCAGCAGCCACGGGACGGCGAATAATTATGGCTACACCTTC; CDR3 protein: CASSHGTANNYGYTF
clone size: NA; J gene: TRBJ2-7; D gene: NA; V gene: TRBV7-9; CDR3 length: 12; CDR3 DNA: TGTGCCGCCGGTGGGGATCCCTACGAGCAGTACTTC; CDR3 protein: CAAGGDPYEQYF
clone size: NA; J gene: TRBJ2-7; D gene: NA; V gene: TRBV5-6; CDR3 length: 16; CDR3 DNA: TGTGCCAGCAGCTTGATGTTAAGGGCATCCGCCTACGAGCAGTACTTC; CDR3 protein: CASSLMLRASAYEQYF
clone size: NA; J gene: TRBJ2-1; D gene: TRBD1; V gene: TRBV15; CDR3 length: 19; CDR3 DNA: TGTGCCACCAGCAGAGGGGACAGGGTTCAAGGACCCGAATACAATGAGCAGTTCTTC; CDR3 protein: CATSRGDRVQGPEYNEQFF
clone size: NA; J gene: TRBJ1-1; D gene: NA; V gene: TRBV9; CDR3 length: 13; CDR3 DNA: TGTGCCAGCAGTGGGACCATGAACACTGAAGCTTTCTTT; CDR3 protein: CASSGTMNTEAFF
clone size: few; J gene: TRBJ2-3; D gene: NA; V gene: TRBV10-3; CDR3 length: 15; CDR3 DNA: TGTGCCATCAGAGTCACGACTCTTTTCGAAGATACGCAGTATTTT; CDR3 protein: CAIRVTTLFEDTQYF
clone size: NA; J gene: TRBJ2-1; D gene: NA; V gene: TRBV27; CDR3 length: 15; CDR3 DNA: TGTGCCAGCAGCGCTCTAGGGCAGGGCCACAATGAGCAGTTCTTC; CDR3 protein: CASSALGQGHNEQFF
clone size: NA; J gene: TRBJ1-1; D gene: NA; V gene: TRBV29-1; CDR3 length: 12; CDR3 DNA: TGCAGCGTTGGGGGGGAGAGCTTTGAAGCTTTCTTT; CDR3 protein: CSVGGESFEAFF
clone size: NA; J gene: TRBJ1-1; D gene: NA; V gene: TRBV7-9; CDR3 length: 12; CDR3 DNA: TGTGCCAGCAGCTTTCTGAACACTGAAGCTTTCTTT; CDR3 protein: CASSFLNTEAFF
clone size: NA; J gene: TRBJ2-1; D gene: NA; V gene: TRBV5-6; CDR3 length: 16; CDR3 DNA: TGTGCCAGCAGTACCTTGTACAGGAGCTCCTACAATGAGCAGTTCTTC; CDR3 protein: CASSTLYRSSYNEQFF
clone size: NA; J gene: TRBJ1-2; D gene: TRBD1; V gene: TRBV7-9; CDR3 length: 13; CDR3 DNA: TGTGCCAGCAGCGTAGACAGGGCCTATGGCTACACCTTC; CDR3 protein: CASSVDRAYGYTF
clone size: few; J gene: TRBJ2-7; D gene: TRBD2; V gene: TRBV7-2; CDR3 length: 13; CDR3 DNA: TGTGCCAGCAGTTTTACCGGGGGGGCCGAGCAGTACTTC; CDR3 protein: CASSFTGGAEQYF
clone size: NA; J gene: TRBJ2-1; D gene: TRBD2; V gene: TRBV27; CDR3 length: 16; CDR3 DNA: TGTGCCAGCAGTTTAAAAGGTAGCGGGACCTACAATGAGCAGTTCTTC; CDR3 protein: CASSLKGSGTYNEQFF
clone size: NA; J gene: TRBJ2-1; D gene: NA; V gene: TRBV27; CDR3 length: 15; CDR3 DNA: TGTGCCAGCAGACAGCGGGACACCCCCTACAATGAGCAGTTCTTC; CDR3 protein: CASRQRDTPYNEQFF
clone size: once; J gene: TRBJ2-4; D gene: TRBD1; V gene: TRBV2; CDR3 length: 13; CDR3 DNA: TGTGCCAGCAGGGCCGGGACAGAGAACATTCAGTACTTC; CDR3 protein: CASRAGTENIQYF
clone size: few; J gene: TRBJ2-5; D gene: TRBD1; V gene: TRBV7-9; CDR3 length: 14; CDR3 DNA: TGTGCCAGCAGCTCCCGGGACAGGGGGGAGACCCAGTACTTC; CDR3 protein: CASSSRDRGETQYF
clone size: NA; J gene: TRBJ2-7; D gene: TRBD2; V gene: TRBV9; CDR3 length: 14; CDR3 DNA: TGTGCCAGCAGCGTAGTAGCGGGAGGCTACGAGCAGTACTTC; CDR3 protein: CASSVVAGGYEQYF
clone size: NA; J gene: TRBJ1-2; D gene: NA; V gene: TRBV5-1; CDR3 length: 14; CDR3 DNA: TGCGCCAGCAGCTTGGAGGCACCTCCAGATGGCTACACCTTC; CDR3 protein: CASSLEAPPDGYTF
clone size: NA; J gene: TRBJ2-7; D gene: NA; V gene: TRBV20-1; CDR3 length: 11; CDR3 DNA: TGCAGTGCTAGAATGGGATACGAGCAGTACTTC; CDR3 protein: CSARMGYEQYF
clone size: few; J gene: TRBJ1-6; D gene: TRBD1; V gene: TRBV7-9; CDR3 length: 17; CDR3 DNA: TGTGCCAGCAGCTCCCACGAGGAGACAGGGGTAGGATCACCCCTCCACTTT; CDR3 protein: CASSSHEETGVGSPLHF
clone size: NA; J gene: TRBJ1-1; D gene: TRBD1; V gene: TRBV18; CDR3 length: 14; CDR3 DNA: TGTGCCAGCTCTCTAAAGACAGGGCGGGCTGAAGCTTTCTTT; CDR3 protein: CASSLKTGRAEAFF
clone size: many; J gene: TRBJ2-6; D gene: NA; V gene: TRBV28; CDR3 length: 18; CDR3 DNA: TGTGCCAGCAGTACATCTTTTATGGGGCTCAGGGGGGCCAACGTCCTGACTTTC; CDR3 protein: CASSTSFMGLRGANVLTF
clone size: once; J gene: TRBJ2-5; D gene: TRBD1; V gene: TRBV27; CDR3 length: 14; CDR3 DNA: TGTGCCAGCAGTTTCGGCAGGGGGCAAAAGACCCAGTACTTC; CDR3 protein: CASSFGRGQKTQYF
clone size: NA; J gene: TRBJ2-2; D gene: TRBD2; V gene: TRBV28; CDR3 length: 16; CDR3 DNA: TGTGCCAGCAGTTTATTATCCTTCAGCGGGAGAGGGGAGCTGTTTTTT; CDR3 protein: CASSLLSFSGRGELFF
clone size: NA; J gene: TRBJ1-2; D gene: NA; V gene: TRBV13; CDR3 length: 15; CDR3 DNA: TGTGCCAGCAGTCCCCAGGGATTCAAGAACTATGGCTATACCTTC; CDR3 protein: CASSPQGFKNYGYTF
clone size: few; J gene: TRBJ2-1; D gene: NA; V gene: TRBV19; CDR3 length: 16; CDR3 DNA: TGTGCCAGTAGTATTTCCCCTAGCGTCCTTTACAATGAGCAGTTCTTC; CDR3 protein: CASSISPSVLYNEQFF
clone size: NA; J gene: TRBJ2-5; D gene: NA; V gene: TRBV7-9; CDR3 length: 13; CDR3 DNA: NA; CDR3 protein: CASSFQVSETQYF
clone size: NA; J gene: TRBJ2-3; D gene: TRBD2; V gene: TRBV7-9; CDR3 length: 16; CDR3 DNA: TGTGCCAGCAGCGACCGGGTTAGCGGGGTAACAGATACGCAGTATTTT; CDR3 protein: CASSDRVSGVTDTQYF
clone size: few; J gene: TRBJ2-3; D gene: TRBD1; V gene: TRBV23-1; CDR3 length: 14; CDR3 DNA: TGCGCCAGCAGTCACAGGGGGCTGACAGATACGCAGTATTTT; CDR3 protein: CASSHRGLTDTQYF
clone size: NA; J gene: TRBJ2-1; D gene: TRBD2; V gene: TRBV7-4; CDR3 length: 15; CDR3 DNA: TGTGCCAGCAGCTTCGTATCGGGAGGGCCTAATGAGCAGTTCTTC; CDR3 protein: CASSFVSGGPNEQFF
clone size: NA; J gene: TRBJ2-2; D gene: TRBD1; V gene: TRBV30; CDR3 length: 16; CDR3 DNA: TGTGCCTGGACCAGATACAGGGGGCTTAACACCGGGGAGCTGTTTTTT; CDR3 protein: CAWTRYRGLNTGELFF
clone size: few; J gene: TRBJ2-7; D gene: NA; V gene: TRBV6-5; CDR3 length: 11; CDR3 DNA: TGTGCCAGCAGTTTCCCCGGAGAGCAGTACTTC; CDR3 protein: CASSFPGEQYF
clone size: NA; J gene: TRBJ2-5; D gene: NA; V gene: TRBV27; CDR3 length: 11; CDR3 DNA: TGTGCCAGCCACGAGGGGGGAGAGCAGTACTTC; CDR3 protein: CASHEGGEQYF
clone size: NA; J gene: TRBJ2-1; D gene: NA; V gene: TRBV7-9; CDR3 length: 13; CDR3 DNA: TGTGCCAGCAGCCAGGCTCTGGACAATGAGCAGTTCTTC; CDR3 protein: CASSQALDNEQFF
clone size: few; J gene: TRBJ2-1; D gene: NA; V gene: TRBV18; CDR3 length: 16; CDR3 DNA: TGTGCCAGCTCCCGGGGGACACCGGCGGACTACAATGAGCAGTTCTTC; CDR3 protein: CASSRGTPADYNEQFF
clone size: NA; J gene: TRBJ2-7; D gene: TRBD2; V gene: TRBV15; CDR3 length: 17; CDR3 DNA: TGTGCCACCAGCCCAAGAGATTTGGCTAGCGGGAGATACGAGCAGTACTTC; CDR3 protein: CATSPRDLASGRYEQYF
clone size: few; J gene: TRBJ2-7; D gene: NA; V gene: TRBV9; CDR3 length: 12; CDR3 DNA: TGTGCCAGCAGCAACCGGGACTACGAGCAGTACTTC; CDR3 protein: CASSNRDYEQYF
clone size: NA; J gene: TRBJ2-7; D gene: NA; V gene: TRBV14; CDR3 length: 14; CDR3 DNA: TGTGCCAGCAGCCTAAGCCTTTTTCCTTACGAGCAGTACTTC; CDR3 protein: CASSLSLFPYEQYF
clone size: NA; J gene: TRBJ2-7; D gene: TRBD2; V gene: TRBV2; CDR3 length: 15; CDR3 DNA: TGTGCCAGCAGCGCTAGGACTAGCGGGAACCACGAGCAGTACTTC; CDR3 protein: CASSARTSGNHEQYF
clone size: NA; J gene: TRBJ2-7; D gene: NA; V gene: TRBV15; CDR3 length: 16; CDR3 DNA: TGTGCCACCAGCAGAGATAAGGGTGGAACGTCCTACGAGCAGTACTTC; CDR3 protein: CATSRDKGGTSYEQYF